The rows below give T cell receptor beta chains drawn from one sample of a study of blood T cell repertoires in COVID-19. TCRdb keeps only in-frame clones here, not all; method: immunoSEQ multiplex PCR. Seen here are around 150,000 clones, around 80% observed once, and the top ten hold roughly 11%. Sequenced input: peripheral blood. Receptor source: a man in his sixties who had recovered from COVID-19. Both conserved end residues are part of each CDR3. The D gene is left open where the match is weak. Clone size appears in some rows only: once, few, many, or a class for an expanded clone.

j_call | clone_size | d_call | v_call | cdr3_aa | cdr3_nt
TRBJ1-1 | . | . | TRBV2 | CASRGQGFATEAFF | TGTGCCAGCAGGGGGCAGGGGTTTGCCACTGAAGCTTTCTTT
TRBJ1-2 | . | . | TRBV19 | CASSPVTNYGYTF | TGTGCCAGTAGTCCAGTCACTAACTATGGCTACACCTTC
TRBJ2-3 | . | TRBD2 | TRBV11-2 | CASSSRTSGSPDTQYF | TGTGCCAGCAGCTCCCGGACTAGCGGGAGCCCCGATACGCAGTATTTT
TRBJ1-2 | . | . | TRBV5-8 | CASSRRDVYGYTF | TGTGCCAGCAGCAGACGGGATGTCTATGGCTACACCTTC
TRBJ2-6 | . | . | TRBV9 | CASSATGSSGANVLTF | TGTGCCAGCAGCGCCACAGGTAGCTCTGGGGCCAACGTCCTGACTTTC
TRBJ1-4 | . | TRBD1 | TRBV28 | CASSLPARDRGNEKLFF | TGTGCCAGCAGTTTACCCGCGAGGGACAGGGGTAATGAAAAACTGTTTTTT
TRBJ2-2 | . | . | TRBV11-1 | CASSFIGELFF | TGTGCCAGCAGCTTCATCGGGGAGCTGTTTTTT
TRBJ1-5 | . | . | TRBV6-5 | CASSYSVAQPQHF | TGTGCCAGCAGTTACTCTGTGGCTCAGCCCCAGCATTTT
TRBJ1-1 | . | TRBD1 | TRBV6-2/TRBV6-3 | CASSYLIPGQGNTEAFF | TGTGCCAGCAGTTACCTTATCCCGGGACAGGGGAACACTGAAGCTTTCTTT
TRBJ2-1 | once | . | TRBV20-1 | CSASEEDEQFF | TGCAGTGCTAGTGAGGAGGATGAGCAGTTCTTC